The rows below give T cell receptor beta chains drawn from one sample of a study of blood T cell repertoires in COVID-19. TCRdb keeps only in-frame clones here, not all; method: immunoSEQ multiplex PCR. The sample carries about 250,000 clones, 88% recorded once. Sequenced: PBMCs or T cells enriched from blood (not recorded which). These receptors originate from a woman aged 40 to 50 who had been exposed to COVID-19. CDR3s include the opening cysteine and the closing phenylalanine or tryptophan. Fields, in order: J gene, V gene, CDR3 protein.

j_call: TRBJ1-1
v_call: TRBV2
cdr3_aa: CASSESPSTEAFF

j_call: TRBJ1-4
v_call: TRBV9
cdr3_aa: CASTKENGAADEKLFF

j_call: TRBJ2-5
v_call: TRBV5-1
cdr3_aa: CASASGGAETQYF

j_call: TRBJ2-5
v_call: TRBV5-1
cdr3_aa: CASSLGHLEETQYF

j_call: TRBJ2-5
v_call: TRBV3-1/TRBV3-2
cdr3_aa: CASSQEGRLAGLSETQYF

j_call: TRBJ1-2
v_call: TRBV4-1
cdr3_aa: CASSPSTGAYEGGYTF

j_call: TRBJ1-2
v_call: TRBV6-5
cdr3_aa: CASSQDPGQGGGYTF

j_call: TRBJ2-1
v_call: TRBV12-3/TRBV12-4
cdr3_aa: CASSLDLIESPFF

j_call: TRBJ1-2
v_call: TRBV13
cdr3_aa: CASSLGPGGYTF

j_call: TRBJ2-2
v_call: TRBV7-2
cdr3_aa: CASSSGASANTGELFF

j_call: TRBJ1-1
v_call: TRBV7-9
cdr3_aa: CASSSTVMNTEAFF